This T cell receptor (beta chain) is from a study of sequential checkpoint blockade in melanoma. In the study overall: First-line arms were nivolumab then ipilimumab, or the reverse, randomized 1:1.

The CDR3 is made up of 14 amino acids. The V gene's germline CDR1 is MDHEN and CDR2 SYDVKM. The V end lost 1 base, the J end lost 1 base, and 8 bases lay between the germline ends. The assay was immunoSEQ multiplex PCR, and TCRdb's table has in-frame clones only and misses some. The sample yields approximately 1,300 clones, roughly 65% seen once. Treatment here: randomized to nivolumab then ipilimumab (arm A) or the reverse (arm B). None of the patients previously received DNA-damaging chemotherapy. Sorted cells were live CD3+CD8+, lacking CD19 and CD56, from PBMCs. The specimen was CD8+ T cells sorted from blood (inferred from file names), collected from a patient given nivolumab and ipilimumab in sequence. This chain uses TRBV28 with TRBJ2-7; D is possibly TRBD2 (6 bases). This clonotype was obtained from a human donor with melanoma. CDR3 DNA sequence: TGTGCCAGCAGTTTATCGGGGGTGTCCTACGAGCAGTACTTC. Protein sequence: CASSLSGVSYEQYF.